A single sample gave rise to the 19 T cell receptor beta chains below, sequenced in a study of tissue T cells after allogeneic stem cell transplantation. The protocol was immunoSEQ multiplex PCR, while the TCRdb copy is restricted to in-frame clones and leaves out a portion. Among about 4,500 clones listed, less than 55% were seen once. Documented time point: mouse harvest day 14 after allogeneic transplant. Each mouse received 10^7 T-cell-depleted marrow cells plus 10^6 splenic CD5+ T cells by tail vein. The sequenced sample consisted of gut tissue. These receptors all stem from a female BALB/c mouse given C57BL/6 T cells with graft-versus-host disease after an allogeneic hematopoietic cell transplant.

There are a few counts of this clone. Genes and germline are mouse. The read comes to an end 1 residue before the CDR3 does, leaving the germline J gene to fill in the end. The chain recombines TRBV13-1 with TRBJ1-6; possible D gene TRBD1, 5 bases. TRBJ1-6 is labeled an ORF, and its function is uncertain. The germline V and J ends were trimmed by 0 bases and 7 bases, with 11 bases remaining between them. CDR3 length: 15 amino acids. Per germline, CDR1 NSHNY and CDR2 SYGAGN. The CDR3 loop reads CASSDASGWNSPLYF. CDR3 bases read: TGTGCCAGCAGTGATGCCTCAGGGTGGAATTCGCCCCTCTAC.

Of note for this clone: Gene names refer to mouse genes. From the germline J gene comes the end of the CDR3, since the read stops 1 residue before it. The chain employs TRBV26 and TRBJ1-3; 8 bases align to TRBD1. With V trimmed by 5 bases and J by 2 bases, 5 bases remained unmatched. The CDR3 has 15 residues. Germline lookup yields CDR1 KGHPV and CDR2 FQNQEV (reference sequence). Incomplete CDR3 DNA: TGTGCCAGCAGTTTGCAGGGGGCAGCTGGAAATACGCTCTAT. This translates into CASSLQGAAGNTLY. From start to end, the CDR3 is CASSLQGAAGNTLYF.

By frequency in the sample, this clone is medium-sized (0.01 to 0.1%). The gene names here belong to mouse. The sequence runs out 1 residue before the end of the CDR3; the remainder is reconstructed from the germline J gene. The chain uses TRBV1 and TRBJ1-2; TRBD1 matches 9 bases. Germline V lookup: CDR1 NSQYPW, CDR2 LRSPGD (reference sequence). The CDR3 totals 14 residues. Germline trimming cut 2 bases from V and 3 bases from J; bases unmatched to any gene: 1. The CDR3 reads CTCSARQGDSDYTF. The DNA read from the CDR3 is TGCACCTGCAGTGCAAGACAGGGGGACTCCGACTACACC.

This clone appeared a few times. The genes are named according to mouse. Read sequence stops 1 residue before the CDR3 end, and the germline J gene provides the missing end. The chain is built from TRBV3 and TRBJ2-7, with D possibly matching TRBD1 (5 bases). Trimming stripped 5 bases from V and 2 bases from J, with 10 bases between. Germline CDR1 reads SNHLY; CDR2 reads FYNGKV (reference sequence). This CDR3 contains 13 residues. CDR3 DNA, as far as it was read: TGTGCCAGCAGCCTCGGACAAACCTATGAACAGTAC. Its protein is CASSLGQTYEQY. The full CDR3 sequence reads CASSLGQTYEQYF.

This clone is large (0.1 to 1%) within its sample. These gene names are mouse names. From the germline J gene comes the end of the CDR3, since the read stops 1 residue before it. This chain connects TRBV26 to TRBJ2-7; possibly TRBD1 for D (6 bases). The CDR3 spans 12 residues. V dropped 7 bases and J dropped 5 bases, with 12 bases sitting between them. Germline V gene data show CDR1 as KGHPV and CDR2 as FQNQEV (reference sequence). CDR3 DNA, as far as it was read: TGTGCCAGCATCCTCAGGGGAGATGAACAGTAC. This gives the protein CASILRGDEQY. The CDR3 in full is CASILRGDEQYF. The whole variable domain, filled in from reference TRBV26 and TRBJ2-7, reads NSKVIQTPRYLVKGQGQKAKMRCIPEKGHPVVFWYQQNKNNEFKFLINFQNQEVLQQIDMTEKRFSAECPSNSPCSLEIQSSEAGDSALYLCASILRGDEQYFGPGTRLTVL.

This clone counts as medium-sized. Genes and germline come from the mouse. The sequenced fragment ends 1 residue before the CDR3 boundary, so the rest is inferred from the germline J gene. V usage is TRBV26 and J usage is TRBJ1-3; unclear D gene. The CDR3 runs 15 residues. Trimming took 3 bases from V and 0 from J, leaving 9 bases between them. Germline V gene lookup returns CDR1 KGHPV and CDR2 FQNQEV (reference sequence). The DNA read from the CDR3 is TGTGCCAGCAGTCTTCTGCCAGCTTCTGGAAATACGCTCTAT. Its protein product is CASSLLPASGNTLY. The CDR3 as a whole reads CASSLLPASGNTLYF.

This clone turned up a few times. Germline and genes here are mouse. The read ends 1 residue before the CDR3 terminus; that terminus is restored from the germline J gene. The rearrangement links TRBV23 to TRBJ2-4. Germline values: CDR1 KGHTA, CDR2 FQNQQP. The length of the CDR3 is 14 residues. CDR3 DNA (partial): TGCTCCAGCAGTCAATCGGTTAGTCAAAACACCTTGTAC. It encodes CSSSQSVSQNTLY. In full, the CDR3 reads CSSSQSVSQNTLYF. Combining the CDR3 with reference TRBV23 and TRBJ2-4 gives the whole variable domain DAAVTQKPRYLIKMKGQEAEMKCIPEKGHTAVFWYQQKQSKELKFLIYFQNQQPLDQIDMVKERFSAVCPSSSLCSLGIRTCEAEDSALYLCSSSQSVSQNTLYFGAGTRLSVL.

This clone counts as medium-sized. The gene symbols are mouse symbols. The read comes to an end 1 residue before the CDR3 does, leaving the germline J gene to fill in the end. The rearrangement links TRBV4 to TRBJ2-7, with TRBD2 matching over 12 bases. Unmatched junction bases numbered 5, after V lost 4 bases and J lost 4 bases. Germline CDR1 reads LGHDT; CDR2 reads YNNKQL (reference sequence). The CDR3 runs to 15 residues. The CDR3 protein is CASSFTGTGGYEQYF. CDR3 bases read: TGTGCCAGCAGCTTTACCGGGACTGGGGGGTATGAACAGTAC.

This clone showed up just a few times. The gene names given are mouse names. CDR3 protein: CASSTGQGYEQYF. Incomplete CDR3 DNA: TGTGCCAGCAGCACGGGACAGGGGTATGAACAGTAC. The chain couples TRBV19 to TRBJ2-7, with 10 nucleotides matching TRBD1. The read terminates 1 residue before the CDR3 end, so the remaining end is supplied by the germline J gene. Per the germline V gene, CDR1 is FNHDT and CDR2 is SITEND (reference sequence). V trimming: 5 bases; J trimming: 4 bases; junction bases outside the gene matches: 3. The CDR3 length is 13 residues. The entire variable domain, with the rest obtained from reference TRBV19 and TRBJ2-7, is as follows: GGIITQTPKFLIGQEGQKLTLKCQQNFNHDTMYWYRQDSGKGLRLIYYSITENDLQKGDLSEGYDASREKKSSFSLTVTSAQKNEMAVFLCASSTGQGYEQYFGPGTRLTVL.

This clone was recorded a few times. Mouse gene names and germline throughout. The covered CDR3 bases are TGCTCCAGCAGTCAATCGCTGGCAGGGAGGAATACGCTCTAT. Protein: CSSSQSLAGRNTLY. The full CDR3 is CSSSQSLAGRNTLYF. The V gene is TRBV23, the J gene TRBJ1-3; the D call in the table, TRBD1, was not verified against the DNA. Sequencing ends 1 residue short of the CDR3 end; the germline J gene provides the rest. This CDR3 has 15 residues. Per the germline V gene, CDR1 is KGHTA and CDR2 is FQNQQP.

The table lists this clone with a few counts. Each gene name is a mouse one. The read ends 1 residue shy of where the CDR3 ends; the end is completed using the germline J gene. The J gene is TRBJ1-4, the V gene TRBV26; no clear D gene. The CDR3 length is 15 residues. Looked up from germline, CDR1 is KGHPV and CDR2 is FQNQEV (reference sequence). The V end lost 2 bases, the J end lost 0 bases, and 7 bases lay between the germline ends. CDR3 protein: CASSLAGFSNERLFF. Partial CDR3 DNA: TGTGCCAGCAGTCTGGCGGGGTTTTCCAACGAAAGATTATTT.

As concerns this clone: Gene labels here are mouse ones. The read ends 1 residue before the CDR3 terminus; that terminus is restored from the germline J gene. The V gene is TRBV5, the J gene TRBJ1-4; the D gene is possibly TRBD1 (5 bases). This CDR3 has 14 residues. The V end was cut by 5 bases, the J end by 3 bases, with 10 bases between. Germline values: CDR1 LGHNA, CDR2 YNLKQL (reference sequence). The CDR3 here is CASSATGANERLFF. The covered CDR3 bases are TGTGCCAGCAGCGCGACGGGGGCCAACGAAAGATTATTT.

Of note for this clone: Gene labels here are mouse ones. Sequencing ends 1 residue short of the CDR3 end; the germline J gene provides the rest. This chain uses TRBV26 with TRBJ1-1; D gene ambiguous. Germline values: CDR1 KGHPV, CDR2 FQNQEV (reference sequence). V was trimmed by 6 bases and J by 1 base, leaving 12 bases between them. The CDR3 length is 14 residues. Here the CDR3 reads CASSPWTVNTEVFF. The CDR3 bases that were read are TGTGCCAGCAGCCCCTGGACCGTAAACACAGAAGTCTTC.

With respect to this clone: Mouse gene names apply. Read coverage stops 1 residue before the CDR3 terminus; the germline J gene supplies the remainder. This chain connects TRBV26 to TRBJ1-3, with D possibly being TRBD1 (5 bases). The CDR3 runs to 13 residues. The germline CDR1 and CDR2 sequences are KGHPV and FQNQEV (reference sequence). Trimming took off 8 bases at V and 0 bases at J, with 8 bases between the two ends. The sequenced CDR3 bases are TGTGCCAGCGCAGGGAATTCTGGAAATACGCTCTAT. It yields the protein CASAGNSGNTLY. Given in full, the CDR3 is CASAGNSGNTLYF. The variable domain in full, with the rest retrieved from reference TRBV26 and TRBJ1-3, is NSKVIQTPRYLVKGQGQKAKMRCIPEKGHPVVFWYQQNKNNEFKFLINFQNQEVLQQIDMTEKRFSAECPSNSPCSLEIQSSEAGDSALYLCASAGNSGNTLYFGEGSRLIVV.

By frequency in the sample, this clone is large (0.1 to 1%). Gene names and germline refer to mouse. The CDR3 goes on 1 residue after the read ends, and that part is filled in from the germline J gene. V is TRBV12-2 and J is TRBJ2-7, with D unresolved. V was pared by 0 bases and J by 4 bases, with 6 bases between. CDR3 length: 12 residues. Germline lookup yields CDR1 SGHLS and CDR2 HYDKME. CDR3 region: CASSLEHYEQYF. The CDR3 bases that were read are TGTGCCAGCTCTCTCGAACATTATGAACAGTAC.

To note about this clone: Germline and genes: mouse. The read ends 1 residue shy of where the CDR3 ends; the end is completed using the germline J gene. The rearrangement links TRBV24 to TRBJ2-5, with TRBD2 matching 8 bases. Germline CDR1 reads KGHTA; CDR2 reads FRNEEI. The junction had 5 bases not matched to a gene; V was cut back by 1 base and J by 8 bases. The CDR3 has 14 amino acids. The CDR3 bases that were read are TGTGCCAGCAGTCTGTTGGGGGGGACCGGCACCCAGTAC. Residues: CASSLLGGTGTQY. The full-length CDR3 reads as CASSLLGGTGTQYF.

Remarks on this clone: Mouse germline and gene names are used. The CDR3 loop is CASSRTGRHSDYTF. The sequenced part of the CDR3 DNA is TGTGCCAGCTCTCGGACAGGGCGCCACTCCGACTACACC. This chain joins TRBV12-1 and TRBJ1-2; 8 bases agree with TRBD1. The read gets to within 1 residue of the CDR3 end, and the germline J gene fills in the rest. The CDR3 is 14 residues long. CDR1 SGHSN and CDR2 HYEKVE come from the germline V gene. V shed 2 bases, J shed 3 bases, and the junction held 4 bases outside the gene matches.

A word on this clone: Gene names are the mouse ones. The sequenced fragment ends 1 residue before the CDR3 boundary, so the rest is inferred from the germline J gene. V gene TRBV31 combines with J gene TRBJ2-5; the match to TRBD2 covers 11 bases. Trimming took 3 bases from V and 4 from J; bases not matched to a gene: 3. The CDR3 runs to 14 residues. CDR1 and CDR2 (germline): GKSSPN, SITVG. CDR3 bases read: TGTGCCTGGAGGAGACTGGGGGGGGAAGACACCCAGTAC. Translating gives CAWRRLGGEDTQY. The full CDR3 protein reads CAWRRLGGEDTQYF.

A word on this clone: All gene names here are mouse names. From the germline J gene comes the end of the CDR3, since the read stops 1 residue before it. This sequence joins TRBV23 and TRBJ1-1; the D call of TRBD1 is as the table states it, not checked on the DNA. The CDR3 is 13 residues long. CDR1 and CDR2 (germline): KGHTA, FQNQQP. The CDR3 bases that were read are TGCTCCAGCGGGGAGGGGGCCAACACAGAAGTCTTC. Translated, it gives CSSGEGANTEVF. The entire CDR3 is CSSGEGANTEVFF.